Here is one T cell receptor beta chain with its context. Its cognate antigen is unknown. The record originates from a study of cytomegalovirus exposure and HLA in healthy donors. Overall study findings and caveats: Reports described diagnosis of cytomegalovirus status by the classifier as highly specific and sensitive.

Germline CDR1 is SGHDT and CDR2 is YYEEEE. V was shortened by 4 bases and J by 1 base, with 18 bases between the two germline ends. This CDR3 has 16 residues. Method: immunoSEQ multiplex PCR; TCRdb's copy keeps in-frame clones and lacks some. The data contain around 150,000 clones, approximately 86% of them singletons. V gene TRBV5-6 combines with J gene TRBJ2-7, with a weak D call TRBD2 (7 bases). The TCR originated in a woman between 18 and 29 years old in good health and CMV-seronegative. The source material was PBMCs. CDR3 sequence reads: CASSQLSGGLSYEQYF. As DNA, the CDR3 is TGTGCCAGCAGCCAACTGTCGGGGGGCCTATCCTACGAGCAGTACTTC.